The 4 T cell receptor beta chains reported below all come from one sample, sequenced in a study of tumor and adjacent non-tumor tissue in lung cancer. RNA was extracted from bulk tissue without any cell sorting. A modified ARM-PCR protocol with three rounds of nested PCR amplified TCRbeta. TCRdb re-analysed the multiplex PCR reads in MiXCR, keeping a single row per CDR3 protein. The table records 200,000 or so distinct CDR3 sequences, 70% to 75% of them present only once. Source material: lung tumor tissue. These receptors were collected from a man in his 60s with non-small cell lung cancer.

To note about this clonotype: A much larger clone lies a single base off, so this may be a read error. The chain links TRBV6-2 or TRBV6-3 to TRBJ2-7; no reliable D call. The germline gives CDR1 MNHEY, CDR2 SVGEGT. V was shortened by 7 bases and J by 2 bases, with 15 bases between the two germline ends. The CDR3 spans 14 residues. The CDR3 loop is CASNLQRETYEQYF. CDR3 DNA sequence: TGTGCCAGCAACCTACAGCGTGAAACCTACGAGCAGTACTTC.

In its sample, this clonotype is medium-sized. The gene calls are TRBV11-1 and TRBJ2-2; no clear D. Germline CDR1 reads SGHAT; CDR2 reads FQDESV (reference sequence). This CDR3 has 14 amino acids. Trimming removed 3 bases at V and 4 bases at J, with 9 bases between. CDR3 nucleotide sequence: TGTGCCAGCAGCTTGCGTCTAACCACCGGGGAGCTGTTTTTT. The encoded protein is CASSLRLTTGELFF. The whole variable domain, filled in from reference TRBV11-1 and TRBJ2-2, reads EAEVAQSPRYKITEKSQAVAFWCDPISGHATLYWYRQILGQGPELLVQFQDESVVDDSQLPKDRFSAERLKGVDSTLKIQPAELGDSAMYLCASSLRLTTGELFFGEGSRLTVL.

Turning to this clonotype: A junction boundary mismatches the germline segment, possibly from a read error. The genes are TRBV11-2 and TRBJ2-3; 11 bases map to TRBD2. The CDR3 extends over 19 amino acids. Germline V gives CDR1 SGHAT, CDR2 FQNNGV. CDR3 loop: CASILAGGRGGNQTDTQYF. The CDR3 DNA reads TGTGCCAGCATCTTAGCGGGGGGGCGCGGGGGCAATCAGACAGATACGCAGTATTTT. Variable domain in full (rest from reference TRBV11-2 and TRBJ2-3): EAGVAQSPRYKIIEKRQSVAFWCNPISGHATLYWYQQILGQGPKLLIQFQNNGVVDDSQLPKDRFSAERLKGVDSTLKIQPAKLEDSAVYLCASILAGGRGGNQTDTQYFGPGTRLTVL.

The rearrangement joins TRBV6-5 to TRBJ2-5; D is perhaps TRBD1 or TRBD2 (5 bases each). CDR1 is MNHEY, CDR2 SVGAGI, per germline. This CDR3 spans 15 amino acids. Trimming took off 7 bases at V and 0 bases at J, with 15 bases between the two ends. The CDR3: CASNYQGRYQETQYF. The CDR3 DNA follows: TGTGCCAGCAACTACCAGGGACGGTACCAAGAGACCCAGTACTTC.